The present T cell receptor (beta chain) was sequenced within a study of cytomegalovirus exposure and HLA in healthy donors (dated by TCRdb to between 2016 and 2019). About the study as a whole: According to an earlier analysis of 587 of the donors, roughly 180 million T cells yielded 120 million or so unique TCR beta sequences and more than 250 Gb of sequence data. Of the 398 genotyped donors, less than 85% were placed in the genetic ancestry cluster associated with self-reported Caucasian donors. A later analysis re-analyzed previously published TCR beta repertoires from about 600 donors and added high-resolution HLA genotyping to study TCR occurrence patterns. A later genetic analysis took genome-wide SNP genotypes for about 65% of the 666 donors and used that subset as a discovery cohort. The study aimed to test whether signatures of past pathogen exposure could be identified by cataloging public T cell receptors. Because of strong linkage in the cohort, roughly five DR-DQ haplotypes were treated as single units for association and clustering. To predict cytomegalovirus infection status, the study brought together high-throughput TCR immunosequencing, statistical association of individual TCRs with disease status, and machine learning. Alongside the repertoire data, information on donor age, sex, ethnicity and CMV serostatus was compiled. An early release covering some 640 HLA-typed donors comprised about 300 gigabases of sequencing data and roughly 86 million unique TCR sequences. Every discovery cohort repertoire had been produced on one sequencing platform. Among roughly 400 genotyped donors of the cohort, an average of roughly 230,000 unique TCR beta nucleotide sequences was sequenced per donor, of which about 18% were non-productive. Along with the approximately 700-subject first cohort, a separate validation cohort of over a hundred different subjects was used. An earlier analysis of about 620 of the donors applied high-throughput TCR beta sequencing to assess whether each TCR beta V gene segment acted as functional or pseudogenic. The later analysis used no new phenotypic data to find candidate immune exposures, relying instead on TCR beta sequences and their occurrence across donors. Both class I and class II loci were covered by HLA typing, at four-digit resolution. The T cell repertoires of 666 subjects were profiled by immunosequencing and related to cytomegalovirus serostatus. Typing coverage differed by locus: A, B, C, DRB1 and DQB1 were typed in about 620-640 donors, DQA1 in 500 to 550, DPA1 in around 580, and DPB1 in about 450.

The cohort consisted of 600 to 700 healthy bone marrow donors. Cohort members were all nominally healthy when sampled, although unrecorded immune exposures were likely present. The donor was CMV seronegative and was included in the group of over 300 seronegative cohort members. Each donor provided a peripheral blood sample, and peripheral blood mononuclear cells were used for TCR beta sequencing. The Qiagen DNeasy Blood Extraction Kit was used to extract genomic DNA from the blood cell samples. V is clipped by 4 bases and J by 5 bases, and the sequence between their germline boundaries is 14 bases long. According to the germline V gene, CDR1 reads ENHRY and CDR2 reads SYGVKD. There are 15 amino acids in the CDR3, from cysteine to phenylalanine inclusive. Only the CDR3 DNA stays, 45 bases, in frame from base 1. The library was built by means of the immunoSEQ multiplex PCR assay. A mixture of 60 forward primers for TCR Vbeta segments and 13 reverse primers for TCR Jbeta segments was used in the multiplex PCR. A multiplex PCR assay on genomic DNA amplified the CDR3 region of rearranged TCR beta genes. On the Illumina HiSeq System, the amplified TCR beta libraries were sequenced as 87-base-pair reads. On the authors' methods: Across the 600 to 700 repertoires, a later analysis counted about 81 million unique TCR beta chains, around 11 million of which were shared by at least two donors. To remove PCR and sequencing errors, raw reads were error-corrected and collapsed into unique sequences using a nearest-neighbor algorithm that merged closely related sequences. CDR3 sequences were aligned to IMGT reference sequences to assign V, D and J gene segments. For a sequence to be retained, a match of at least six nucleotides to both a V gene segment and a J gene segment was required. A rearrangement counted as productive if the CDR3 had no stop codons and remained in frame with V and J, and every other rearrangement counted as non-productive. CDR3 was defined according to IMGT convention as the region running from the second conserved V-encoded cysteine to the conserved J-encoded phenylalanine. The earlier analysis of approximately 590 of the donors excluded any sequence lacking an unambiguous match to a single V gene segment. In an earlier analysis of around 590 of the donors, a V segment was called functional when productive rearrangements were above 56.7%, and segregating when the standard deviation between donors exceeded 5%. To diagnose cytomegalovirus status from the catalog of TCR beta chain sequences, a statistical classification framework was built. A later analysis assigned V and J genes by comparing TCR nucleotide sequences with IMGT/GENE-DB human TR gene sequences. A later analysis assigned CDR3 sequences and most-parsimonious VDJ recombination scenarios with the TCRdist pipeline. In a later analysis, every TCR beta chain was defined by the combination of its CDR3 amino acid sequence and its V-gene family, and reads without a unique V-gene family were dropped. In a later analysis, 500 to 650 highly shared, low-generation-probability nucleotide sequences were removed to address suspected cross-contamination and a sequencing artifact. For each public chain, a later analysis derived a clonal expansion index from normalized ranks of inferred template counts within each repertoire. A later analysis computed generation probabilities with a VDJ recombination model fitted to out-of-frame rearrangements, and checked the results against IGoR. A later analysis scored TCR-TCR, TCR-HLA and TCR-CMV co-occurrence with hypergeometric tests, applying a repertoire-size bias correction to TCR pairs. False discovery rates were estimated in a later analysis by permuting HLA or CMV assignments 20 times. In a later analysis, co-occurring TCRs were grouped using DBSCAN, with TCRdist sequence similarity added in when clustering inside HLA-allele-positive subsets. Co-occurrence clustering excluded repertoires with fewer than 30,000 or more than 120,000 public chains, plus five with anomalous nucleotide sharing. The clones in this table, taken by TCRdb from immuneACCESS, are in-frame only. Not every clone is retained; where verified, under half of the shortfall comes from an unresolved V gene, and the cause of the rest is unknown. V, J and clone size derive from that table, while D and trimming were established from the DNA sequence. The sample data list about 160,000 clones, and 75% of these were observed just once. The top ten clones comprise 2% to 3% of the sample.

About this clone itself: Its target antigen remains unknown. Per-base quality was not reported, and no clone a single base away is much larger than it.

Here is what the overall study found, with its caveats: Because HLA typing was unavailable for some donors at each locus, only the typed subset was used in association tests. According to a later analysis, TCR association rates differed among HLA loci, with DRB1 alleles showing the most associated TCRs and HLA-C alleles showing the fewest. In a later genetic analysis, fewer N-insertions in productive TCRs were reported among donors in an Asian-associated ancestry cluster than the roughly 700-donor mean. A later analysis found that HLA-associated TCR beta chains were more clonally expanded and had lower generation probabilities than equally common non-associated chains. Linkage disequilibrium might explain the correlated functional status among segregating V segments, but an unknown experimental factor could not be excluded. Specific HLA alleles were associated with around 18,000 TCR beta sequences at a false discovery rate of 0.05 in a later analysis. An association between a missense DCLRE1C variant and V-gene and J-gene trimming of TCR beta chains was found in a later genetic analysis and replicated in an independent cohort. Only TCR beta chains were sequenced in this cohort, and the absence of alpha or paired-chain data limited detectable features. When HLA alleles, especially DR and DQ, strongly co-occurred, TCR associations were difficult to assign to individual alleles. The classifier was reported to diagnose cytomegalovirus status with high specificity and sensitivity in both the original cohort and the validation cohort. Across donors, most TCR sequences were observed very rarely, whereas some public TCRs were present in many individuals. Some 15 rarely observed V segments, including chromosome 9 orphons, were excluded from the earlier analysis of about 610 of the donors because counts were too low. The presence/absence analyses assumed that sequencing depth was roughly uniform across donors, and that assumption may not be true. A total of roughly 160 TCR beta chains were listed by the study as associated with cytomegalovirus. The only immune exposure information available for the cohort was CMV serostatus. In vitro tests confirmed that three of the cytomegalovirus-associated TCR beta chains recognize cytomegalovirus antigens. A cluster of highly shared sequence variants was judged likely to represent a technical artifact of the sequencing pipeline. A further reported finding was that TCR beta sequences accurately predicted the HLA-A and HLA-B alleles for most subjects in the first cohort. Several of the top co-occurrence clusters appeared to be linked to parvovirus B19, influenza, CMV and Epstein-Barr virus, according to a later analysis. According to a later analysis, most CMV-associated TCR beta chains appeared to be HLA-restricted, and the HLA associations seemed to be driven largely by CMV exposure. The 87-base-pair reads could not distinguish some IMGT-functional V segments, including TRBV6-2 and TRBV6-3, so those segments were excluded. According to the authors, the approach could potentially be generalized to other disease states and immunological phenotypes. In an earlier analysis of 587 of the donors, most TCR beta V segments appeared in productive rearrangements about 87% or about 30% of the time, broadly matching IMGT annotations.

The receptor chain draws on TRBV10-3 and TRBJ1-4, and perhaps TRBD1 as D gene, on 5 matching bases. Material: PBMCs. The clonotype originates from a female donor in good health and CMV-seronegative. The CDR3 protein: CAISGQGGGNEKLFF. The nucleotide sequence reads TGTGCCATCAGTGGCCAGGGAGGTGGGAATGAAAAACTGTTTTTT.